The clone carrying this T cell receptor beta chain came up a few times. Its matching antigen is unknown. This sample stems from a study of T cells in Graves' hyperthyroidism and ophthalmopathy. Study-wide findings and caveats: The model identified upcoming ophthalmopathy a median around 7.1 months ahead of onset. Clonotypes that were expanded in thyroid above 0.001 mostly appeared in blood too.

The V end lost 5 bases, the J end lost 7 bases, and 15 bases lay between the germline ends. Germline V lookup: CDR1 SEHNR, CDR2 FQNEAQ (reference sequence). This CDR3 comprises 14 residues. RNA transcripts provided the source from which TCR beta CDR3 regions were amplified. HTBI primers were employed in a first-round RT-PCR of the TCR CDR3. TCRdb re-derived calls from the multiplex PCR reads in MiXCR, one entry per CDR3 protein. Seen here are approximately 530,000 distinct CDR3 sequences, over 15% observed once, and the top ten hold 18%. The sample was blood. The rearrangement joins TRBV7-9 to TRBJ2-1, with D possibly being TRBD2 (6 bases). The clonotype was recovered from a woman aged 18-29 years with Graves' hyperthyroidism. This CDR3 is CASSPETRLNEQFF. CDR3 bases: TGTGCCAGCAGCCCAGAGACTAGATTGAATGAGCAGTTCTTC.